A single sample is the source of the 7 T cell receptor beta chains below, sequenced in a study of shared clonotypes between healthy human individuals (dated by TCRdb to 2018 to 2021). The method was the immunoSEQ multiplex PCR assay. The clones in this table, taken by TCRdb from immuneACCESS, are in-frame only. Not every clone is retained; where verified, under half of the shortfall comes from an unresolved V gene, and the cause of the rest is unknown. The sample table lists approximately 1.5 million clones, approximately 98.5% of them with a count of one. The top ten clonotypes cover roughly 0.35% of the sample. The sample comprised naive CD4+ T cells sorted from blood. The sample's cell subset or site, from its label and the paper: CD45RA+ positively selected. These TCRs come from a man aged 25 to 40 in good health.

This chain joins TRBV27 and TRBJ2-6, with D hard to call. This CDR3 spans 14 amino acids. CDR1 MNHEY and CDR2 SMNVEV come from the germline V gene (reference sequence). Trimming left V 1 base short and J 1 base short, with 2 bases between. CDR3 residues: CASSLWSGANVLTF. The DNA of the CDR3 is TGTGCCAGCAGTTTATGGTCTGGGGCCAACGTCCTGACTTTC. Full variable domain (rest looked up from reference TRBV27 and TRBJ2-6): EAQVTQNPRYLITVTGKKLTVTCSQNMNHEYMSWYRQDPGLGLRQIYYSMNVEVTDKGDVPEGYKVSRKEKRNFPLILESPSPNQTSLYFCASSLWSGANVLTFGAGSRLTVL.

Remarks on this clone: This sample also contains other DNA sequences that code for the same CDR3. V and J are TRBV5-4 and TRBJ2-1; D uncertain. V lost 4 bases and J 0 bases, leaving 14 bases between the germline ends. The CDR3 has 16 amino acids. Germline-derived CDR1 and CDR2 are SGHNT and YYREEE (reference sequence). CDR3 loop: CASSRTGPSSYNEQFF. In DNA, the CDR3 is TGTGCCAGCAGCCGGACCGGACCGAGCTCCTACAATGAGCAGTTCTTC.

The J gene is TRBJ1-4, the V gene TRBV28, with D unclear. V was shortened by 3 bases and J by 0 bases, with 11 bases between the two germline ends. Germline CDR1 MDHEN, CDR2 SYDVKM. CDR3 length: 16 amino acids. CDR3 nucleotide sequence: TGTGCCAGCAGTTTCGGTGGGAAGGCAACTAATGAAAAACTGTTTTTT. Protein sequence: CASSFGGKATNEKLFF.

This clone appeared a single time. The chain employs TRBV15 and TRBJ1-5, with 7 positions matching TRBD1. The J segment lost 8 bases and the V segment lost 3 bases, leaving 13 bases of the junction unmatched. Germline V gene data show CDR1 as LNHNV and CDR2 as YYDKDF (reference sequence). The CDR3 has 16 amino acids. The CDR3 DNA reads TGTGCCACCAGCAGGGGGGAGGGGGCGGCGGTAAAGCCCCAGCATTTT. Translation: CATSRGEGAAVKPQHF.

The chain combines TRBV5-4 with TRBJ2-7; a possible D gene is TRBD2 (6 bases). CDR3 length: 16 amino acids. V lost 1 base to trimming and J lost 0 bases, with 14 bases between them. From germline, CDR1 is SGHNT and CDR2 YYREEE (reference sequence). CDR3 amino acids: CASSLSWGEGSYEQYF. In DNA, the CDR3 is TGTGCCAGCAGCTTGTCCTGGGGGGAAGGCTCCTACGAGCAGTACTTC.

The chain has TRBV7-6 and TRBJ2-1, with 11 nucleotides matching TRBD2. Germline V lookup: CDR1 SGHVS, CDR2 FNYEAQ. The CDR3 length is 18 residues. Germline trimming cut 1 base from V and 10 bases from J; bases unmatched to any gene: 15. CDR3 in amino acids: CASSLGPLTSGSKNEQFF. The CDR3 nucleotides are TGTGCCAGCAGCTTAGGGCCCCTAACTAGCGGGAGTAAAAACGAGCAGTTCTTC.

The rearrangement links TRBV18 to TRBJ2-2; 9 nucleotides agree with TRBD2. This CDR3 contains 16 residues. The germline CDR1 and CDR2 sequences are KGHSH and LQKENI. The V segment lost 2 bases and the J segment 4 bases; nucleotides outside the gene matches: 5. The chain's CDR3 is CASSPVAGVATGELFF. The CDR3 DNA sequence: TGTGCCAGCTCACCAGTAGCGGGAGTGGCCACCGGGGAGCTGTTTTTT.